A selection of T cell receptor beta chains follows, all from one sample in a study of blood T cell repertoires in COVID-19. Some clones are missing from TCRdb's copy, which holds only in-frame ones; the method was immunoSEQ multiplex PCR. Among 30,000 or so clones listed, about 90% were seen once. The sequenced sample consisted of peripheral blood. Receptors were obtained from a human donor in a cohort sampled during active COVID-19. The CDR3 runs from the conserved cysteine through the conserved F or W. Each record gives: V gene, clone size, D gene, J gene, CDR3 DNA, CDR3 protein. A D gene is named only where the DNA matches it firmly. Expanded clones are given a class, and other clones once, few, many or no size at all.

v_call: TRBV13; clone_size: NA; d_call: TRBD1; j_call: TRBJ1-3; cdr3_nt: TGTGCCAGCAGCCTTGGGACAGGTGCTGGAAACACCATATATTTT; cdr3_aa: CASSLGTGAGNTIYF
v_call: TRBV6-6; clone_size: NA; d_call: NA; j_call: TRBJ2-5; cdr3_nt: TGTGCCAGCACCCTAGGGGGGGGGTTGGAGACCCAGTACTTC; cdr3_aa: CASTLGGGLETQYF
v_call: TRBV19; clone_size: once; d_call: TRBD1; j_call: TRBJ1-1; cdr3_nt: TGTGCCAGTAGTGGTCTTCGGGACAGGGGGGCCACTGAAGCTTTCTTT; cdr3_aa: CASSGLRDRGATEAFF
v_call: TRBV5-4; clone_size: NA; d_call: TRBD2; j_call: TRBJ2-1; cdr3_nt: TGTGCCAGCAGCGCCGGACTAGCGGGGGGCCTGGCGGTAGGGCAGTTCTTC; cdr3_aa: CASSAGLAGGLAVGQFF
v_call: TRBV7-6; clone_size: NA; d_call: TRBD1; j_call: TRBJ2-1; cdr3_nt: TGTGCCAGCAGCCGGGACAGGGGATGGTCTGAGCAGTTCTTC; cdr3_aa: CASSRDRGWSEQFF
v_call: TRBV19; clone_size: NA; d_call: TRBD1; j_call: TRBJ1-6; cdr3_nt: TGTGCCAGTAGGAACCAGGGGGGAATTAATTCACCCCTCCACTTT; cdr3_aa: CASRNQGGINSPLHF
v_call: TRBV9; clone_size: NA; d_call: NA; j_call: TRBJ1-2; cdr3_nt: TGTGCCAGCAGCGGCGGGGGCCAGTATGGCTACACCTTC; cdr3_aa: CASSGGGQYGYTF
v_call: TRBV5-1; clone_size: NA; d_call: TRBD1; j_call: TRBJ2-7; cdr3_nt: TGCGCCAGCAGCACCCCTGGACAGGGGGCGGCCGAGCAGTACTTC; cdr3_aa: CASSTPGQGAAEQYF
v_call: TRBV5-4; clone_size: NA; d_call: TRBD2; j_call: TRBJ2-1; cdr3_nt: TGTGCCAGCAGCTTGGGCGGGGGGGGCTACAATGAGCAGTTCTTC; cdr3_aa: CASSLGGGGYNEQFF
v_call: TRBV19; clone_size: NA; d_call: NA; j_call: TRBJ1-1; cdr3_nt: TGTGCCAGTAGTTCGACAGGGAACACTGAAGCTTTCTTT; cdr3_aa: CASSSTGNTEAFF
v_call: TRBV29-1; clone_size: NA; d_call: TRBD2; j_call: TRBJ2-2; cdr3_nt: TGCAGCGTTGTGGGGGAGGGCGGGGAGCTGTTTTTT; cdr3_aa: CSVVGEGGELFF
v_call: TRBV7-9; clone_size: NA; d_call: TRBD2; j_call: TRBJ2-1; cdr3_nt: TGTGCCAGCAGAAAGACTAGCGGGGACGGCCATGAGCAGTTCTTC; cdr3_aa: CASRKTSGDGHEQFF
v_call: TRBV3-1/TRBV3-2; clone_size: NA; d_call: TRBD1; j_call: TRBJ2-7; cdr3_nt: TGTGCCAGCAGCCAGAACAGGGGGCTCTCCTACGAGCAGTACTTC; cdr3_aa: CASSQNRGLSYEQYF
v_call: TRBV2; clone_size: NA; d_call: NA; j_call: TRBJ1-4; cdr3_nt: TGTGCCAGCGCAGTTATGCTTGATGAAAAACTGTTTTTT; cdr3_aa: CASAVMLDEKLFF
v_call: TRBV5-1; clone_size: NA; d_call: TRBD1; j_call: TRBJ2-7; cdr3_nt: TGCGCCAGCAGCTTCGGGACAGGGGCCTACGAGCAGTACTTC; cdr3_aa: CASSFGTGAYEQYF
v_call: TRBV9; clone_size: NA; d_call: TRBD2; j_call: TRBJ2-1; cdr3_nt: TGTGCCAGCCTCCGGACTAGCGGGGGGGCCCTCAATGAGCAGTTCTTC; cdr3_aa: CASLRTSGGALNEQFF
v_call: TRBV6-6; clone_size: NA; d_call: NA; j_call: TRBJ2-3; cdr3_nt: TGTGCCAGTATGGGGGGTTCGTGGAGCACAGATACGCAGTATTTT; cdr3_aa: CASMGGSWSTDTQYF
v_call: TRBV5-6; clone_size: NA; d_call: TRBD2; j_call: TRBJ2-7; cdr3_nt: TGTGCCAGCAGCATACTAGCGGCCCCACTCAAGCAGTACTTC; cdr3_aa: CASSILAAPLKQYF
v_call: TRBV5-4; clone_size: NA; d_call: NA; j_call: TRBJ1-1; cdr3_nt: TGTGCCAGCAGCTTGCAGGGTAGGACTGAAGCTTTCTTT; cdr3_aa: CASSLQGRTEAFF
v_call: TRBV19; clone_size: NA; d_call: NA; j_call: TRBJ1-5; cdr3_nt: TGTGCCACCCAAGGGGGCAATCAGCCCCAGCATTTT; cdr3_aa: CATQGGNQPQHF
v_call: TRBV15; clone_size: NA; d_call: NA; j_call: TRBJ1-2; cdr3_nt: TGTGCCACCAGCAGAGATCGACAGCTGTATGGCTACACCTTC; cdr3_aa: CATSRDRQLYGYTF
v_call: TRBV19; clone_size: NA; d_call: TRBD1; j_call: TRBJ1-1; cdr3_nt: TGTGCCAGTAGTCCCGTGACAGGGGTTGTCGCTGAAGCTTTCTTT; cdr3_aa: CASSPVTGVVAEAFF
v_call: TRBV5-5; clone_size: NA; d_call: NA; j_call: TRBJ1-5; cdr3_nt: TGTGCCAGCAGCTGGGGAGGAGGACAGCCCCAGCATTTT; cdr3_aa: CASSWGGGQPQHF
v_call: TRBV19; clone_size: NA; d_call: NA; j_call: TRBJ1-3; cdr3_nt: TGTGCCAGTAGTATAGTAGGGGGAAACGGAAACACCATATATTTT; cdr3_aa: CASSIVGGNGNTIYF
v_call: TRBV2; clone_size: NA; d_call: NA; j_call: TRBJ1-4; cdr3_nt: TGTGCCAGCACTCAAGGCATCCAGGTAGAAAAACTGTTTTTT; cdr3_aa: CASTQGIQVEKLFF
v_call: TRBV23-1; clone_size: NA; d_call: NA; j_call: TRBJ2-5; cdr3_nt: TGCGCCAGCAGCCGACAGGTGGAGGAGACCCAGTACTTC; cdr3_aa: CASSRQVEETQYF
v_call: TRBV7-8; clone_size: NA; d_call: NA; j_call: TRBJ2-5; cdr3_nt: TGTGCCAGCATCACGGGAAGGGCTTGGGAGACCCAGTACTTC; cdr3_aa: CASITGRAWETQYF
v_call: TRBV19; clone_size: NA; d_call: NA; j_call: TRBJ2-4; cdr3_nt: TGTGCCAGTAGAAAGACGTTGAGCGGAATTCAGTACTTC; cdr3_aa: CASRKTLSGIQYF
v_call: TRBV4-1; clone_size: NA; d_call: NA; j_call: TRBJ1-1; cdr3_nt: TGCGCCAGCAGCCAAGATCGCGCCAGGGGCACTGAAGCTTTCTTT; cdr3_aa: CASSQDRARGTEAFF